The 7 T cell receptor beta chains below all came from one sample that was sequenced in a study of blood T cell repertoires in COVID-19. Sequencing used immunoSEQ multiplex PCR; TCRdb keeps in-frame clones, though not all of them. The sample records about 230,000 clones, around four fifths being singletons. Sequenced material: peripheral blood. These receptors all stem from a woman aged 70-85 years with active or convalescent COVID-19.

J is TRBJ1-3 and V is TRBV2; perhaps TRBD1 as D (5 bases). This CDR3 has 14 amino acids. The ends were cut back, 6 bases at V and 0 bases at J, with 9 bases in the middle. CDR1 is SNHLY, CDR2 FYNNEI, per germline. Here the CDR3 reads CASSAQGSGNTIYF. The DNA of the CDR3 is TGTGCCAGCAGCGCTCAGGGCTCTGGAAACACCATATATTTT.

The chain couples TRBV5-1 to TRBJ2-3, with 8 bases fitting TRBD1. The junction had 9 bases not matched to a gene; V was cut back by 4 bases and J by 2 bases. The CDR3 has 16 amino acids. Germline values: CDR1 SGHRS, CDR2 YFSETQ. CDR3 nucleotides: TGCGCCAGCAGCGGGGGGACAGGTTCTAACACAGATACGCAGTATTTT. Its protein is CASSGGTGSNTDTQYF.

The gene calls are TRBV9 and TRBJ2-2, with D tentatively TRBD2 (6 bases). The CDR3 contains 16 residues. V gave up 0 bases and J gave up 0 bases, with 9 bases separating them. Germline loops: CDR1 SGDLS, CDR2 YYNGEE. The CDR3 DNA reads TGTGCCAGCAGCGTAGGGGCGGGGCCGAACACCGGGGAGCTGTTTTTT. Protein: CASSVGAGPNTGELFF.

This clone was counted ten times or more. The chain links TRBV21-1 to TRBJ1-1; TRBD1 was called by the table and not checked on the DNA. TRBV21-1 is marked as a pseudogene. The CDR3 runs to 13 residues. CDR3 sequence reads: CASSKDRATEAFF. In DNA, the CDR3 is TGTGCCAGCAGCAAGGACAGGGCCACTGAAGCTTTCTTT.

DNA of the CDR3: TGTGCCAGCAGACGTAGCTCTGGAAACACCATATATTTT. This translates into CASRRSSGNTIYF. The chain recombines TRBV6-6 with TRBJ1-3; D not certain. Trimming took off 6 bases at V and 0 bases at J, with 6 bases between the two ends. Germline V gives CDR1 MNHNY, CDR2 SVGAGI (reference sequence). This CDR3 contains 13 residues.

The gene calls are TRBV5-5 and TRBJ2-7; D is ambiguous. CDR1 and CDR2 (germline): SGHKS, YYEKEE (reference sequence). V lost 0 bases to trimming and J lost 2 bases, with 12 bases between them. This CDR3 comprises 15 residues. CDR3: CASSLAPTITYEQYF. The CDR3 DNA sequence: TGTGCCAGCAGCTTGGCCCCCACTATCACCTACGAGCAGTACTTC.

The chain recombines TRBV19 with TRBJ1-2, with D possibly matching TRBD1 (6 bases). This CDR3 comprises 12 residues. Germline CDR1 is LNHDA and CDR2 is SQIVND (reference sequence). The V end lost 6 bases, the J end lost 7 bases, and 12 bases lay between the germline ends. The CDR3 sequence is CASRDRGFGYTF. In nucleotides, the CDR3 is TGTGCCAGTAGGGACAGAGGGTTTGGCTACACCTTC.